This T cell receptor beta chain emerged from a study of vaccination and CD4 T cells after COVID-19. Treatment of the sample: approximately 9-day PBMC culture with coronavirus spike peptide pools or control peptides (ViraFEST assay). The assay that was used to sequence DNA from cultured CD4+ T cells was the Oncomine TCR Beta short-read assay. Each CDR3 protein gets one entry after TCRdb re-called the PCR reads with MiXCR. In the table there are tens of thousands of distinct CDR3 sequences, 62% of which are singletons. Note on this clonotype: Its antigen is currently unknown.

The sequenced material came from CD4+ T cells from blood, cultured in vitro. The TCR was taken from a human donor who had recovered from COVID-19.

The CDR3 is CASSSAGTDYPEAFF. The CDR3 coding sequence is TGTGCCAGCAGCTCCGCCGGGACAGACTATCCTGAAGCTTTCTTT. V gene TRBV7-3 combines with J gene TRBJ1-1, with 7 bases matching TRBD1. The V segment lost 4 bases and the J segment 6 bases; nucleotides outside the gene matches: 11. CDR1 SGHTA and CDR2 FQGTGA come from the germline V gene. This CDR3 has 15 residues.